This T cell receptor beta chain comes out of a study of Ad26.COV2.S vaccination and SARS-CoV-2 variants (dated by TCRdb to 2020 to 2023). Study-level background: Donors in the vaccine arm were drawn from COV1001, a phase I-IIa trial of Ad26.COV2.S in healthy adults that was multicentre, randomized, double-blind and placebo-controlled. Ad26.COV2.S was given intramuscularly at 5x10^10 or 1x10^11 viral particles, as a single shot or as two shots 56 days apart. TCRbeta repertoire sequencing served as the tool for gauging how specific and how broad the SARS-CoV-2-reactive T cell receptors were following Ad26.COV2.S vaccination. A total of roughly 32 samples were included in the TCR-sequenced set, comprising around 19 Ad26.COV2.S vaccine recipients, 5 placebo recipients and 8 SARS-CoV-2 convalescent individuals. Participants in the trial were split at random into five groups of five each, receiving low-dose or high-dose Ad26.COV2.S once or twice, or else placebo on both occasions. Blinding of investigators to trial group allocation was maintained during experiments and outcome assessment. The full study reports these points: The study lacked the statistical power to compare responses across vaccine doses or regimens. Ad26.COV2.S recipients had higher spike-specific TCR breadth than placebo recipients (P = 0.0014). Substantial breadth of spike-specific CD8+ and CD4+ T cell responses was reported after vaccination. It was noted by the authors that total T cell responses may have been underestimated by the TCR breadth and depth analyses. Non-spike TCR breadth was comparable between vaccine and placebo recipients, consistent with the vaccine containing only spike.

The V end loses 0 bases and the J end loses 3 bases, and a stretch of 9 bases separates them. The germline V gene (reference sequence) specifies MNHNY as CDR1 and SVGAGI as CDR2. Including cysteine and phenylalanine, the CDR3 has 15 amino acids. Left in the record is the CDR3 DNA by itself, 45 bases read in frame from the first base. Reading the label with the study, this specimen's treatment or condition is: roughly 19 received Ad26.COV2.S at low or high dose, single or two shots; about 5 received placebo; per-sample allocation not given. Repertoires of vaccine and placebo recipients were sequenced from samples taken on day 63 after the first injection. Between 29 July and 7 August 2020, Cohort 1b enrolled around 25 adults aged 18-55 years at one site in Boston, USA. Ad26.COV2.S was a replication-incompetent adenovirus type 26 vector expressing a prefusion-stabilized SARS-CoV-2 spike protein from the original Wuhan strain.

TCRbeta CDR3 regions were sequenced with the immunoSEQ Assay. After extraction, genomic DNA underwent amplification by bias-controlled multiplex PCR, followed by high-throughput sequencing. The source study handled its data this way. To quantify the absolute abundance of every unique TCRbeta CDR3 region, sequences were collapsed and filtered. T cell fraction was estimated by normalizing TCRbeta template counts to usable DNA, with usable DNA measured through amplification of reference genes found in all nucleated cells. Repertoire TCRs were annotated as SARS-CoV-2-specific when V gene, CDR3 amino acid sequence and J gene were exactly matched to a known reactive TCR set. MIRA supplied the reference SARS-CoV-2 TCR set, which was filtered for enrichment in COVID-19-positive ImmuneCODE repertoires so that public or cross-reactive TCRs were removed. Based on the MIRA antigens, annotated TCRs were further analysed at the level of specific ORF or position within ORF. Breadth was defined as annotated unique rearrangements over total unique productive rearrangements; depth was the summed frequency of those rearrangements. Group comparisons of TCR breadth used two-sided Wilcoxon rank-sum tests. In its TCRdb copy, this immuneACCESS table keeps in-frame sequences only and misses some clones. Where compared with another copy, unresolved V genes explain less than half of these, and the others have no known cause. That table furnishes V, J and clone size, whereas the DNA furnished D and trimming. Present in this sample are about 500,000 clones, 80% to 90% of which were seen just once. 1.5% to 2% of the sample belongs to the ten largest clones.

About this clone itself: The antigen it binds to is not known. Base qualities were left out, and no much larger clone turns up one base away.

The sample in question was peripheral blood, obtained in a trial of Ad26.COV2.S vaccine versus placebo. This TCR derives from a person aged 18-65 years who received the Ad26.COV2.S COVID-19 vaccine or a placebo. The rearranged chain carries TRBV6-6 and TRBJ1-3; the D gene assignment is ambiguous. The CDR3 region: CASSYSSRFGNTIYF. Here is the DNA: TGTGCCAGCAGTTACTCCTCCAGGTTTGGAAACACCATATATTTT.